The text below deals with one T cell receptor beta chain. This specimen belongs to a study of PD-L1 blockade in urothelial cancer. As for the study in general: About 85% of the roughly 29 patients were men who had bladder-origin urothelial cancer. Analyzed time points were 3 weeks (second dose) and 6 weeks after therapy began.

Germline V gene sequence: CDR1 GTSNPN, CDR2 SVGIG (reference sequence). The junction had 6 bases not matched to a gene; V was cut back by 3 bases and J by 7 bases. CDR3 length: 13 amino acids. Only in-frame clones appear in the TCRdb table, and some are missing; sequencing was by immunoSEQ multiplex PCR. This sample has about 80,000 clones, with about 90% found just once. The TCR comes from a woman in her 70s with urothelial cancer. The sample consisted of PBMCs, taken around atezolizumab (anti-PD-L1) treatment. The genes are TRBV30 and TRBJ1-5; TRBD1 matches 7 bases. The CDR3 reads CAWSDRAVQPQHF. The CDR3 DNA follows: TGTGCCTGGAGCGACAGGGCAGTACAGCCCCAGCATTTT.